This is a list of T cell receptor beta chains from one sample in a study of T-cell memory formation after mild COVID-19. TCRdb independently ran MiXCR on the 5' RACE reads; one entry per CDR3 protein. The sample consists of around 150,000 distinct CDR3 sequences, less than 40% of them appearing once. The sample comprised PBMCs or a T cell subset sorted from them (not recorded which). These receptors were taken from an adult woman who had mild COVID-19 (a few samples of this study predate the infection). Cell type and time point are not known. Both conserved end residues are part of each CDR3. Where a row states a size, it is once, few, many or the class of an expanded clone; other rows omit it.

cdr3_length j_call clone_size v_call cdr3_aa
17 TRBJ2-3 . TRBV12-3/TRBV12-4 CASSRDSRRGGTDTQYF
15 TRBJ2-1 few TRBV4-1 CASSERQGISNEQFF
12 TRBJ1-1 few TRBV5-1 CASSLERGVAFF
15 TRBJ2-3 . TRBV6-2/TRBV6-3 CASSFGQGSTDTQYF
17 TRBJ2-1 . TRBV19 CASSPRLAGPSGNEQFF
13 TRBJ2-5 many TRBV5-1 CASSLGRQETQYF
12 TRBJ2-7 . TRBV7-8 CASSRNRGEQYF
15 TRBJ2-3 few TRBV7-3 CASSPMGLATDTQYF
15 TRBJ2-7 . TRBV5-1 CASSLAGRLSYEQYF
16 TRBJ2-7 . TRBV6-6 CASSYSGRDSNYEQYF
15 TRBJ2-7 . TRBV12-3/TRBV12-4 CASSFGGGSRYEQYF
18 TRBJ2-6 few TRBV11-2 CASSPALGRHSGANVLTF
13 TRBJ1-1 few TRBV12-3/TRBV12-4 CASSFRKHTEAFF
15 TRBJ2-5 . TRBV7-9 CASSLSSSGYETQYF
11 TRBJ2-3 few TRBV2 CASRNTDTQYF
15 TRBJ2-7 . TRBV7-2 CASSLVGGSSYEQYF
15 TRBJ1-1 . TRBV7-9 CASSLSGQGDTEAFF
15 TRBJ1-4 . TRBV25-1 CASSEQRGPVEKLFF
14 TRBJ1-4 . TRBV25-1 CASSATGGHEKLFF
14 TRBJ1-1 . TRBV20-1 CSAVGGGKNTEAFF
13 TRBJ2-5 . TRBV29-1 CSVPKGPGETQYF
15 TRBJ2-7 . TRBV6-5 CASSSEGGSSYEQYF
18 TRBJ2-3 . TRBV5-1 CASSSAWFSGGSTDTQYF
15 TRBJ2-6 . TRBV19 CASSFGRTGANVLTF
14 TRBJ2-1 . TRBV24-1 CATSGAGTYNEQFF
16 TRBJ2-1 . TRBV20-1 CSAMRQTSEWYNEQFF
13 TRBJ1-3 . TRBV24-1 CATRAGAGNTIYF
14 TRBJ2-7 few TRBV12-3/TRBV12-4 CASSLRGTTYEQYF
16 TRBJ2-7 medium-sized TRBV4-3 CASSLGLAGETYEQYF
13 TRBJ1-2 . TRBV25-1 CASSEYRGYGYTF
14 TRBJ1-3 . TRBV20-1 CSAIQGSPGNTIYF
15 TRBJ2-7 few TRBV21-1 CASSKPEDHSYEQYF
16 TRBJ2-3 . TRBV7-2 CASSLVGTSGTDTQYF
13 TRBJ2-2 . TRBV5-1 CASSLELAGELFF
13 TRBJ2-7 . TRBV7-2 CASNILGTGEQYF
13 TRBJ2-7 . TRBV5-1 CASSLTVSYEQYF
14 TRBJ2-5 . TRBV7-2 CASSSRGPRVAQYF